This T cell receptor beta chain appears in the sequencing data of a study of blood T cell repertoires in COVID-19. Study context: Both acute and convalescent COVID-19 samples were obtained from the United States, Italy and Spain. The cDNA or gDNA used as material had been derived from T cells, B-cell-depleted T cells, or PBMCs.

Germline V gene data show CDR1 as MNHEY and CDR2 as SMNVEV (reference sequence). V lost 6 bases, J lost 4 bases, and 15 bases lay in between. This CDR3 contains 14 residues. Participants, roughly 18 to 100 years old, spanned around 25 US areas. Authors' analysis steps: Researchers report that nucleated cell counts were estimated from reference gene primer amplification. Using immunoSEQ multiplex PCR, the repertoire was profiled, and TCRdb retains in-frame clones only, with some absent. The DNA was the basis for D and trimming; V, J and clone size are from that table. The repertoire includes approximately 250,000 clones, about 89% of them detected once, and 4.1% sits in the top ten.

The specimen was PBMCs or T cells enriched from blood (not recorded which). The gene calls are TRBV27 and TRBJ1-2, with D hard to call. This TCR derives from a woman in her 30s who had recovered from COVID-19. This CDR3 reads CASRPLNTAYGYTF. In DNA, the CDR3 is TGTGCCAGCAGGCCCCTTAACACAGCCTATGGCTACACCTTC.